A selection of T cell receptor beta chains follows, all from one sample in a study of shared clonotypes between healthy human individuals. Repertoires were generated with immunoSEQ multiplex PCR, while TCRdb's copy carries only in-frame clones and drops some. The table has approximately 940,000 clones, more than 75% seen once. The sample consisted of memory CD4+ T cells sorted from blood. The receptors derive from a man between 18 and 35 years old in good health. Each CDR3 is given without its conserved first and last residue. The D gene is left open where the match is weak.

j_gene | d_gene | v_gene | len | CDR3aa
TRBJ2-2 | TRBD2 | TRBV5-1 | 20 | ASTGTGLRLAGATLNTGELF
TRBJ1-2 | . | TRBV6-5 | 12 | ASRGDGSGYGYT
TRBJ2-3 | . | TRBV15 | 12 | ATSRMDFTDTQY
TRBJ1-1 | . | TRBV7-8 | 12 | ASSLDTPATEAF
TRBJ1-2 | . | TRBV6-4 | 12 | ASSDSIGSYGYT
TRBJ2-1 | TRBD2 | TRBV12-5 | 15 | ASGLSRLAGVDNEQF
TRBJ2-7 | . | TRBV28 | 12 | ATFAGSSNYEQY
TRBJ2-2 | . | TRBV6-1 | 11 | ASSERPTGELF
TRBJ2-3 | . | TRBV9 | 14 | ASSVEARGGTDTQY
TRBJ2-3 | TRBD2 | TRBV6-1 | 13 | ASRTSGVGTDTQY
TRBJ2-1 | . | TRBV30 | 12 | AWSVGGSYNEQF
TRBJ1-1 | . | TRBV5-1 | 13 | ASSKPGLEDTEAF
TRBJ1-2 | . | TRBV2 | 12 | ASSSDSSHYGYT
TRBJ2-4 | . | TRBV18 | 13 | ASSPPTSAKNIQY
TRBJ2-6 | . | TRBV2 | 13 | ASEEGLSGANVLT